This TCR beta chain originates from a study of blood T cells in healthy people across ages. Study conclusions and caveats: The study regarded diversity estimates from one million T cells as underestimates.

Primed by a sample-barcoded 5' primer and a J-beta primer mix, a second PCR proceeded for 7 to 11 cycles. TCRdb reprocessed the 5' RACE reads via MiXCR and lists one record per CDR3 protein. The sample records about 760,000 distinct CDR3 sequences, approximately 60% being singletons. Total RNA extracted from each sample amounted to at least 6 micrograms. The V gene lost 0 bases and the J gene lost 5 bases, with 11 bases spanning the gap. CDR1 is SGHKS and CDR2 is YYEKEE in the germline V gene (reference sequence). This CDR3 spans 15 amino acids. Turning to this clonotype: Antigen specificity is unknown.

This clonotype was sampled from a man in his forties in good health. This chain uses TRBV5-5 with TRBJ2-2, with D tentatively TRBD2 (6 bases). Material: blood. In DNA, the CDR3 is TGTGCCAGCAGCTTGGAGCGGGTGGGGACCGGGGAGCTGTTTTTT. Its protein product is CASSLERVGTGELFF. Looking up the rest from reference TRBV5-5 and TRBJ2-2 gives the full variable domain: DAGVTQSPTHLIKTRGQQVTLRCSPISGHKSVSWYQQVLGQGPQFIFQYYEKEERGRGNFPDRFSARQFPNYSSELNVNALLLGDSALYLCASSLERVGTGELFFGEGSRLTVL.